One and the same sample provided the 13 T cell receptor beta chains below, sequenced in a study of T cells in Graves' hyperthyroidism and ophthalmopathy. Researchers took RNA transcripts and amplified the TCR beta CDR3 regions from them. A set of HTBI primers served as the primers for a first-round RT-PCR of the TCR CDR3. TCRdb called the multiplex PCR reads again in MiXCR, with one record for every CDR3 protein. This table has approximately 430,000 distinct CDR3 sequences, roughly 14% appearing once. Input material: blood. The source is a woman aged 18 to 35 with Graves' hyperthyroidism.

The chain joins TRBV5-1 to TRBJ2-2; a possible D gene is TRBD2 (6 bases). The CDR3 has 16 residues. The germline V gene encodes CDR1 SGHRS and CDR2 YFSETQ. V lost 4 bases to trimming and J lost 6 bases, with 19 bases between them. CDR3 protein: CASSPGTEKLAGELFF. The CDR3 coding sequence is TGCGCCAGCAGCCCCGGGACTGAAAAATTGGCCGGGGAGCTGTTTTTT.

This clonotype occurred many times. V and J are TRBV15 and TRBJ2-7; a possible D gene is TRBD1 (5 bases). Germline CDR1 is LNHNV and CDR2 is YYDKDF (reference sequence). V was cut by 0 bases and J by 3 bases, with 12 bases left in between. The CDR3 is 15 residues long. The CDR3 reads CATSRDVYRGYEQYF. DNA for the CDR3: TGTGCCACCAGCAGAGATGTATATAGGGGCTACGAGCAGTACTTC. The complete variable domain, with remaining parts taken from reference TRBV15 and TRBJ2-7, reads DAMVIQNPRYQVTQFGKPVTLSCSQTLNHNVMYWYQQKSSQAPKLLFHYYDKDFNNEADTPDNFQSRRPNTSFCFLDIRSPGLGDTAMYLCATSRDVYRGYEQYFGPGTRLTVT.

Ten or more counts support this clonotype. The V gene is TRBV3-1, the J gene TRBJ1-3; a weak D match, TRBD1 (6 bases). The V end was cut by 1 base, the J end by 4 bases, with 11 bases between. Germline CDR1 and CDR2: LGHDT and YNNKEL (reference sequence). The CDR3 extends over 15 amino acids. The CDR3 sequence: CASSQGPGAGNTIYF. CDR3 DNA: TGTGCCAGCAGCCAAGGTCCAGGGGCAGGAAACACCATATATTTT. Supplemented by reference TRBV3-1 and TRBJ1-3, the full variable domain reads DTAVSQTPKYLVTQMGNDKSIKCEQNLGHDTMYWYKQDSKKFLKIMFSYNNKELIINETVPNRFSPKSPDKAHLNLHINSLELGDSAVYFCASSQGPGAGNTIYFGEGSWLTVV.

Ten or more counts support this clonotype. The V call is TRBV12-3 or TRBV12-4, the J call TRBJ2-3; 8 bases align to TRBD2. J was trimmed by 4 bases and V by 4 bases; bases with no gene match: 4. This CDR3 has 14 amino acids. The CDR3 loop reads CASSSSAGADTQYF. CDR3 nucleotide sequence: TGTGCCAGCAGTTCCTCAGCGGGAGCAGATACGCAGTATTTT.

A few counts support this clonotype. The rearrangement links TRBV20-1 to TRBJ2-7; D unresolved. CDR3 length equals 11 residues. Trimming left V 6 bases short and J 2 bases short, with 8 bases between. Germline CDR1 DFQATT, CDR2 SNEGSKA (reference sequence). CDR3: CSAPRTYEQYF. Here the CDR3 DNA reads TGCAGTGCCCCAAGGACCTACGAGCAGTACTTC.

In this sample, this clonotype turned up many times. This sequence joins TRBV30 and TRBJ1-2; D is ambiguous. V gave up 5 bases and J gave up 4 bases, with 17 bases separating them. CDR1 GTSNPN and CDR2 SVGIG come from the germline V gene (reference sequence). The CDR3 is made up of 14 amino acids. CDR3 protein: CAWAPGLGSYGYTF. CDR3 sequence (DNA): TGTGCCTGGGCCCCCGGTCTTGGGAGCTATGGCTACACCTTC.

This rearrangement joins TRBV4-2 to TRBJ2-1, with TRBD1 identical over 7 bases. Germline V CDR1 and CDR2: LGHNA, YNFKEQ. V shed 0 bases, J shed 9 bases, and the junction held 8 bases outside the gene matches. CDR3 length: 15 amino acids. CDR3 coding DNA: TGTGCCAGCAGCCAAGATAAGGGGGCCGGTGGTGAGCAGTTCTTC. Protein sequence: CASSQDKGAGGEQFF.

This clonotype appeared many times. The CDR3 protein is CASSDTPNNYGYTF. Written as DNA, the CDR3 is TGTGCCAGCAGCGACACTCCAAATAACTATGGCTACACCTTC. This chain links TRBV27 with TRBJ1-2, with D unclear. V was clipped by 6 bases and J by 1 base, with 12 bases between them. CDR1 MNHEY and CDR2 SMNVEV come from the germline V gene (reference sequence). The length of the CDR3 is 14 residues.

The sample holds many counts of this clonotype. The chain couples TRBV7-2 to TRBJ2-2; D not certain. Germline loops: CDR1 SGHTA, CDR2 FQGNSA. V lost 1 base and J 9 bases, leaving 9 bases between the germline ends. The CDR3 runs to 13 residues. CDR3 nucleotides: TGTGCCAGCAGCTTAGGTCGATCTAGGGAGCTGTTTTTT. Amino acid sequence: CASSLGRSRELFF.

This clonotype was seen repeatedly, ten times or more. J is TRBJ2-1 and V is TRBV4-1; 9 bases match TRBD2. This CDR3 has 16 residues. Germline assignment: CDR1 MGHRA and CDR2 YSYEKL. The V segment lost 3 bases and the J segment 5 bases; nucleotides outside the gene matches: 8. CDR3 in DNA: TGCGCCAGCAGCCAGCTAGCGGGGAGGAAGGACAATGAGCAGTTCTTC. The encoded protein is CASSQLAGRKDNEQFF.

This clonotype turned up a few times. This rearrangement joins TRBV7-9 to TRBJ2-1, with a possible D match to TRBD2 (5 bases). CDR3 size: 10 residues. V lost 9 bases, J lost 5 bases, and 5 bases lay in between. Germline V lookup: CDR1 SEHNR, CDR2 FQNEAQ (reference sequence). The CDR3 region is CARGDNEQFF. Written as DNA, the CDR3 is TGTGCCAGGGGAGACAATGAGCAGTTCTTC.

This clonotype was seen once. CDR3 protein: CASSSSGAADTQYF. CDR3 bases: TGTGCCAGCAGTAGCTCGGGGGCTGCAGATACGCAGTATTTT. V is TRBV7-3 and J is TRBJ2-3; perhaps D is TRBD1 or TRBD2 (6 bases each). CDR3 length: 14 amino acids. V lost 6 bases and J lost 4, with 14 bases in between. CDR1 SGHTA and CDR2 FQGTGA come from the germline V gene.

Many counts were recorded for this clonotype. This rearrangement joins TRBV20-1 to TRBJ2-7; tentatively, D is TRBD2 (6 bases). The CDR3 loop spans 13 amino acids. Trimming shortened V by 7 bases and J by 3 bases, and 16 bases separated the two germline ends. The germline gives CDR1 DFQATT, CDR2 SNEGSKA (reference sequence). The CDR3 bases are TGCAGTGTTGGGGGGTCGGACGACTACGAGCAGTACTTC. The encoded protein is CSVGGSDDYEQYF.